These T cell receptor beta chains were read from a single sample in a study of blood T cell repertoires in COVID-19. Only in-frame clones appear in the TCRdb table, and some are missing; sequencing was by immunoSEQ multiplex PCR. The table lists over 65,000 clones, 75% to 95% of them singletons. Sequencing was done on a sample of peripheral blood. The receptors were gathered from an elderly woman with acute or convalescent COVID-19. The CDR3 runs from the conserved cysteine through the conserved F or W. D genes are given only for firm matches. Where a row states a size, it is once, few, many or the class of an expanded clone; other rows omit it.

V gene	D gene	clone size	J gene	CDR3 DNA	CDR3 protein
TRBV6-4	TRBD2	NA	TRBJ2-1	TGTGCCAGCAGTGAGACCGCCTTATCAGCGGGGGGGGTGAGCAATGAGCAGTTCTTC	CASSETALSAGGVSNEQFF
TRBV15	TRBD2	NA	TRBJ2-7	TGTGCCACCAGCAGCGTCGTCTTTGAGCGGGACCTACGTGAGCAGTACTTC	CATSSVVFERDLREQYF
TRBV15	NA	NA	TRBJ2-1	TGTGCCACCAGGGAAGACAACTACAATGAGCAGTTCTTC	CATREDNYNEQFF
TRBV18	NA	NA	TRBJ1-5	TGTGCCAGCTCACCATCCGGGAAGCAGCCCCAGCATTTT	CASSPSGKQPQHF
TRBV5-8	NA	NA	TRBJ1-5	TGTGCCAGCAGCTTGGTTCCGGGCGGGAATCAGCCCCAGCATTTT	CASSLVPGGNQPQHF
TRBV5-1	NA	once	TRBJ2-7	TGCGCCAGCAGCTTAGGGACACCTGGCCACGAGCAGTACTTC	CASSLGTPGHEQYF
TRBV6-5	TRBD2	NA	TRBJ2-3	TGTGCCAGCAGTCCTACCGGACTAGCGGGAGGGAGGCAGTATTTT	CASSPTGLAGGRQYF
TRBV7-2	TRBD1	once	TRBJ1-5	TGTGCCAGCAGGACGGACAGGTGGCAGCCCCAGCATTTT	CASRTDRWQPQHF
TRBV29-1	NA	once	TRBJ2-1	TGCAGCGCCGGGGGACAGATCAATGAGCAGTTCTTC	CSAGGQINEQFF
TRBV9	NA	once	TRBJ1-4	TGTGCCAGCAGCCCTACCGGGGGGGCGCGGGAAAAACTGTTTTTT	CASSPTGGAREKLFF
TRBV3-1/TRBV3-2	NA	NA	TRBJ1-4	TGTGCCAGCAGCCAAGACAGGGCGGGGGCGAATGTTGAAAAACTGTTTTTT	CASSQDRAGANVEKLFF
TRBV9	TRBD1	NA	TRBJ2-3	TGTGCCAGCAGCGTAGAGGGACAGGGGAATAGAGATACGCAGTATTTT	CASSVEGQGNRDTQYF
TRBV6-5	NA	NA	TRBJ1-2	TGTGCCAGCAGGACGGGAACAGGGACTATATATGGCTACACCTTC	CASRTGTGTIYGYTF